The TCR beta chain under discussion was sequenced for a study of human T cells and chemical hapten exposure. Overall study context: Per-sample TCR yield variation was attributed mainly to small pooled library volume differences. Notes on the study in general: Versus controls, expanded TCRs had significantly more large CDR3 similarity clusters.

The time point was: patch test 1, 2 weeks after DPC sensitization. Treatment meaning: therapeutic diphenylcyclopropenone sensitization with weekly scalp DPC. Germline V CDR1 and CDR2: SQVTM, ANQGSEA. V was pared by 4 bases and J by 7 bases, with 11 bases between. The CDR3 has 12 amino acids. Concerning this clonotype: Its specificity is unknown.

TCRdb called the RACE reads again in MiXCR, with one record for every CDR3 protein. This repertoire shows 300,000 to 450,000 distinct CDR3 sequences, 4.8% found once; its top ten account for about 2.1%. The chain employs TRBV29-1 and TRBJ1-5; D gene ambiguous. Source: whole blood, taken in connection with sensitization to the hapten diphenylcyclopropenone (DPC). The sequence was collected from a woman between 50 and 59 years old with alopecia areata. Some clones in this sample may be carry-over from other donors' samples. CDR3 bases: TGCAGCGTTGGCGGGGAGGGACAGCCCCAGCATTTT. It translates to CSVGGEGQPQHF.